These 18 T cell receptor beta chains share one sample of origin, sequenced in a study of T cell responses to AZD1222 COVID-19 vaccine. The method was immunoSEQ multiplex PCR; TCRdb's version includes in-frame clones alone and lacks a portion of them. Of 90,000 to 150,000 clones in the sample, around 93% were seen once. Sequenced here: peripheral blood, sampled 28 days after the second AZD1222 dose. These receptors originate from an adult who received the AZD1222 COVID-19 vaccine.

The rearrangement joins TRBV12-3 or TRBV12-4 to TRBJ2-7, with D maybe TRBD1 (6 bases). V lost 6 bases and J 0 bases, leaving 9 bases between the germline ends. The CDR3 has 13 amino acids. The CDR3 spells CASSDRSSYEQYF. The CDR3 DNA reads as TGTGCCAGCAGCGACAGGAGCTCCTACGAGCAGTACTTC.

This clone has just one count. V usage is TRBV6-5 and J usage is TRBJ1-5; D is perhaps TRBD1 (5 bases). V lost 0 bases to trimming and J lost 0 bases, with 9 bases between them. From germline, CDR1 is MNHEY and CDR2 SVGAGI. This CDR3 region has 16 residues. In DNA form, the CDR3 reads TGTGCCAGCAGTTACTCTTGGGACGTTAGCAATCAGCCCCAGCATTTT. Its protein is CASSYSWDVSNQPQHF.

This clone was counted once. CDR3 protein: CASSLKSGELFF. CDR3 DNA: TGTGCCAGCAGCTTGAAGTCCGGGGAGCTGTTTTTT. The rearrangement uses TRBV13 and TRBJ2-2; the D is unclear. This CDR3 is 12 amino acids long. Trimming removed 3 bases at V and 6 bases at J, with 5 bases between. Germline V gene data show CDR1 as PRHDT and CDR2 as FYEKMQ (reference sequence).

This clone came up once. This sequence joins TRBV7-2 and TRBJ2-3; maybe TRBD2 (7 bases). V gave up 5 bases and J gave up 0 bases, with 15 bases separating them. This CDR3 has 16 residues. Germline CDR1 SGHTA, CDR2 FQGNSA. The CDR3 loop reads CASSRGGGGSTDTQYF. The CDR3 bases are TGTGCCAGCAGCCGCGGCGGGGGCGGGAGCACAGATACGCAGTATTTT.

The chain employs TRBV20-1 and TRBJ1-1; TRBD1 might be the D (5 bases). CDR1 DFQATT and CDR2 SNEGSKA come from the germline V gene (reference sequence). The CDR3 contains 13 residues. V was clipped by 3 bases and J by 3 bases, with 11 bases between them. The CDR3 here is CSASSRADTEAFF. CDR3 DNA: TGCAGTGCTAGTAGCAGGGCGGACACTGAAGCTTTCTTT.

V and J are TRBV5-4 and TRBJ1-3; D remains ambiguous. Germline loops: CDR1 SGHNT, CDR2 YYREEE (reference sequence). The CDR3 has 16 residues. V was cut by 0 bases and J by 4 bases, with 14 bases left in between. DNA for the CDR3: TGTGCCAGCAGCTTGGCAGGCGGGCTGCAGGGAAACACCATATATTTT. As protein: CASSLAGGLQGNTIYF. Using reference TRBV5-4 and TRBJ1-3 for the parts outside the CDR3, the full variable domain is ETGVTQSPTHLIKTRGQQVTLRCSSQSGHNTVSWYQQALGQGPQFIFQYYREEENGRGNFPPRFSGLQFPNYSSELNVNALELDDSALYLCASSLAGGLQGNTIYFGEGSWLTVV.

The gene calls are TRBV13 and TRBJ2-3; 7 nucleotides line up with TRBD2. The CDR3 is 15 residues long. Germline lookup yields CDR1 PRHDT and CDR2 FYEKMQ (reference sequence). V was clipped by 0 bases and J by 0 bases; unmatched bases: 0. The chain's CDR3 is CASSLGGGSTDTQYF. CDR3 sequence (DNA): TGTGCCAGCAGCTTAGGGGGGGGGAGCACAGATACGCAGTATTTT.

V is TRBV2 and J is TRBJ2-7; TRBD1 or TRBD2 may be the D gene (5 bases each). CDR3 length: 16 residues. The V end was cut by 8 bases, the J end by 4 bases, with 24 bases between. The germline gives CDR1 SNHLY, CDR2 FYNNEI. The CDR3 nucleotides are TGTGCCAGCCTACGACCACATGTTCCCGAGGGGTACGAGCAGTACTTC. It encodes CASLRPHVPEGYEQYF.

The chain recombines TRBV6-5 with TRBJ2-4, with a tentative D call TRBD1 (5 bases). There are 14 residues in the CDR3. The germline gives CDR1 MNHEY, CDR2 SVGAGI. V lost 0 bases to trimming and J lost 6 bases, with 9 bases between them. CDR3 bases: TGTGCCAGCAGTTACTCAGGGGATTCAAACATTCAGTACTTC. Translated, it gives CASSYSGDSNIQYF.

The chain carries TRBV28 and TRBJ2-7, with 10 bases fitting TRBD2. Germline V gene sequence: CDR1 MDHEN, CDR2 SYDVKM. V lost 3 bases, J lost 2 bases, and 7 bases stayed unmatched. CDR3 length: 16 amino acids. The CDR3 DNA reads TGTGCCAGCAGTTTCCAAAGCGGGAGGGGCCCCTACGAGCAGTACTTC. It codes for CASSFQSGRGPYEQYF.

The chain uses TRBV15 and TRBJ1-6, with unresolved D. The CDR3 is 16 amino acids. The germline V gene encodes CDR1 LNHNV and CDR2 YYDKDF (reference sequence). Trimming cost V 1 base and J 0 bases, with 7 bases left between them. The DNA for the CDR3 is TGTGCCACCAGCAGAGGGGGTAGCTCCTATAATTCACCCCTCCACTTT. Translated, it gives CATSRGGSSYNSPLHF.

The sample holds one count of this clone. This rearrangement joins TRBV28 to TRBJ2-1; D is undetermined. Trimming stripped 8 bases from V and 1 base from J, with 12 bases between. Germline V gene data show CDR1 as MDHEN and CDR2 as SYDVKM. This CDR3 spans 14 amino acids. CDR3 sequence: CASSSFGSYNEQFF. In DNA, the CDR3 is TGTGCCAGCTCCTCGTTTGGATCCTACAATGAGCAGTTCTTC. The variable domain in full, completed from reference TRBV28 and TRBJ2-1, reads DVKVTQSSRYLVKRTGEKVFLECVQDMDHENMFWYRQDPGLGLRLIYFSYDVKMKEKGDIPEGYSVSREKKERFSLILESASTNQTSMYLCASSSFGSYNEQFFGPGTRLTVL.

The V and J genes are TRBV3-1 (or the pseudogene TRBV3-2) and TRBJ1-2; perhaps TRBD1 as D (5 bases). The CDR3 loop spans 16 amino acids. The germline gives CDR1 LGHDT, CDR2 YNNKEL (reference sequence). With 1 base removed from V and 4 bases from J, the gap between germline ends came to 16 bases. The CDR3 loop reads CASSQVGGPQIYGYTF. The DNA of the CDR3 is TGTGCCAGCAGCCAAGTTGGGGGACCACAAATCTATGGCTACACCTTC.

CDR3 protein: CSVRDRARGNQPQHF. DNA of the CDR3: TGCAGCGTCCGGGACAGGGCAAGGGGCAATCAGCCCCAGCATTTT. The rearrangement uses TRBV29-1 and TRBJ1-5; 9 bases line up with TRBD1. The CDR3 is 15 residues long. J lost 2 bases, V lost 6 bases, and 8 bases had no gene match. From germline, CDR1 is SQVTM and CDR2 ANQGSEA.

The rearrangement joins TRBV7-9 to TRBJ2-2; 10 bases agree with TRBD1. Unmatched junction bases numbered 4, after V lost 5 bases and J lost 1 base. Germline loops: CDR1 SEHNR, CDR2 FQNEAQ (reference sequence). This CDR3 is built from 16 residues. In DNA, the CDR3 is TGTGCCAGCAGCCCCCGGGACAGGGGGAACACCGGGGAGCTGTTTTTT. This codes for CASSPRDRGNTGELFF.

The CDR3 nucleotides are TGTGCCAGCAGTCCGCCGCGGTCGGCGAGCAATCAGCCCCAGCATTTT. This gives the protein CASSPPRSASNQPQHF. V and J are TRBV28 and TRBJ1-5; D call uncertain. The V and J ends lost 5 bases and 1 base respectively, with 15 bases between them. Germline-derived CDR1 and CDR2 are MDHEN and SYDVKM. The CDR3 is 16 residues long.

V usage is TRBV7-9 and J usage is TRBJ2-1, with 11 bases that match TRBD2. The trim removed 4 bases at V and 3 bases at J, leaving 2 bases unmatched. CDR3 length: 15 residues. Germline CDR1 is SEHNR and CDR2 is FQNEAQ (reference sequence). CDR3 nucleotide sequence: TGTGCCAGCAGCTCACTAGCGGGGGACTACAATGAGCAGTTCTTC. Its protein is CASSSLAGDYNEQFF.

The CDR3 region is CSASRSDQAFF. The CDR3 nucleotides read TGCAGTGCTAGTAGGTCCGATCAAGCTTTCTTT. This rearrangement joins TRBV20-1 to TRBJ1-1, with no clear D. Trimming cost V 3 bases and J 9 bases, with 11 bases left between them. Germline CDR1 is DFQATT and CDR2 is SNEGSKA (reference sequence). The CDR3 is 11 residues long.